Following are 10 T cell receptor beta chains from one sample sequenced in a study of cytomegalovirus exposure and HLA in healthy donors. Use of 60 Vbeta and 13 Jbeta primers characterized the PCR. The table came from immunoSEQ multiplex PCR; TCRdb's copy has only in-frame clones and leaves some out. The sample comprises 150,000 to 200,000 clones, around 80% of which are singletons, and roughly 1.5% rests with the top ten. Sequencing was done on a sample of PBMCs. These receptors originate from a woman between 18 and 29 years old in good health and CMV-seronegative.

This clone was counted once. This sequence joins TRBV10-3 and TRBJ2-5; 7 bases match TRBD1. CDR3 length: 15 residues. Unmatched junction bases numbered 7, after V lost 3 bases and J lost 3 bases. Germline V gene sequence: CDR1 ENHRY, CDR2 SYGVKD. The CDR3 protein is CAISERTGIKETQYF. CDR3 in DNA: TGTGCCATCAGTGAACGGACAGGAATTAAAGAGACCCAGTACTTC.

This rearrangement joins TRBV2 to TRBJ2-1, with 7 bases identical to TRBD2. CDR1 is SNHLY, CDR2 FYNNEI, per germline. V lost 7 bases, J lost 2 bases, and 5 bases stayed unmatched. The CDR3 contains 14 residues. The CDR3 region is CASKEGTTYNEQFF. The CDR3 DNA reads TGTGCCAGCAAAGAGGGGACTACCTACAATGAGCAGTTCTTC.

The rearrangement uses TRBV18 and TRBJ1-4; D unclear. The V end lost 2 bases, the J end lost 0 bases, and 13 bases lay between the germline ends. The germline V gene encodes CDR1 KGHSH and CDR2 LQKENI. The length of the CDR3 is 17 residues. CDR3 DNA sequence: TGTGCCAGCTCACCAGAGGAGACTCGCGCAACTAATGAAAAACTGTTTTTT. This gives the protein CASSPEETRATNEKLFF.

The chain employs TRBV7-8 and TRBJ2-1; 12 nucleotides align to TRBD2. CDR1 and CDR2 from the germline V gene are SGHVS and FQNEAQ. The CDR3 runs to 21 residues. J was trimmed by 7 bases and V by 5 bases; bases with no gene match: 24. The CDR3 loop reads CASSLRLAGVFSGAVGNEQFF. In DNA form, the CDR3 reads TGTGCCAGCAGCCTGAGACTAGCGGGAGTTTTTTCGGGGGCGGTCGGGAATGAGCAGTTCTTC.

The V call is TRBV10-2, the J call TRBJ2-1; a weak D match, TRBD2 (6 bases). The CDR3 runs 16 residues. The V gene lost 6 bases and the J gene lost 0 bases, with 15 bases spanning the gap. Germline V CDR1 and CDR2: WSHSY, SAAADI. The CDR3 region has the DNA TGCGCCAGCAGATCTAGCGCCCCCAGCTCCTACAATGAGCAGTTCTTC. Protein: CASRSSAPSSYNEQFF.

The rearrangement links TRBV30 to TRBJ2-1; D gene unclear. Germline assignment: CDR1 GTSNPN and CDR2 SVGIG (reference sequence). Trimming took 1 base from V and 8 from J, leaving 9 bases between them. The CDR3 spans 12 residues. The CDR3 loop is CAWSAEAHEQFF. CDR3 DNA: TGTGCCTGGAGTGCCGAAGCTCATGAGCAGTTCTTC.

This clone was counted only a few times. The chain employs TRBV4-2 and TRBJ1-1, with TRBD1 matching over 7 bases. Germline CDR1 and CDR2: LGHNA and YNFKEQ. With V trimmed by 1 base and J by 0 bases, 5 bases remained unmatched. The CDR3 length is 16 residues. CDR3 in amino acids: CASSQGTGGMNTEAFF. The DNA of the CDR3 is TGTGCCAGCAGCCAAGGGACAGGCGGGATGAACACTGAAGCTTTCTTT.

CDR3 region: CASSRVQGSITEAFF. Here the CDR3 DNA reads TGTGCCAGCAGCAGAGTACAGGGGAGTATCACTGAAGCTTTCTTT. V gene TRBV5-6 combines with J gene TRBJ1-1; TRBD1 matches at 7 bases. Germline-derived CDR1 and CDR2 are SGHDT and YYEEEE. The CDR3 spans 15 residues. V trimming: 4 bases; J trimming: 4 bases; junction bases outside the gene matches: 10.

The chain has TRBV6-1 and TRBJ2-5, with D tentatively TRBD2 (6 bases). V lost 2 bases, J lost 5 bases, and 15 bases lay in between. The germline V gene has CDR1 MNHNS and CDR2 SASEGT. The length of the CDR3 is 15 residues. The CDR3 region has the DNA TGTGCCAGCAGTGAAATGGAGGGAGGTTGGGAGACCCAGTACTTC. This encodes CASSEMEGGWETQYF.

V gene TRBV18 combines with J gene TRBJ2-1; TRBD2 is a possible D gene (5 bases). Trimming removed 0 bases at V and 6 bases at J, with 9 bases between. From germline, CDR1 is KGHSH and CDR2 LQKENI. The CDR3 contains 14 residues. For the CDR3, the DNA is TGTGCCAGCTCACCACCGTCGAGGGTCAATGAGCAGTTCTTC. Encoded protein: CASSPPSRVNEQFF.